These 29 T cell receptor beta chains share one sample of origin, sequenced in a study of shared clonotypes between healthy human individuals. Method: immunoSEQ multiplex PCR; TCRdb's copy keeps in-frame clones and lacks some. Among 2 million to 2.5 million clones listed, 80% to 95% were seen once. The sample comprised naive CD4+ T cells from PBMCs. Subset described: CD45RA+ positively selected. These TCRs come from a man between 18 and 29 years old in good health. Some clones in this sample may be carry-over from other donors' samples.

The rearrangement links TRBV10-3 to TRBJ2-1; D is tentatively TRBD1 or TRBD2 (6 bases each). Per germline, CDR1 ENHRY and CDR2 SYGVKD. The CDR3 length is 15 residues. V was shortened by 7 bases and J by 5 bases, with 18 bases between the two germline ends. CDR3 bases: TGTGCCATCAACCGAGGAGGCGGGACAAACAATGAGCAGTTCTTC. It encodes CAINRGGGTNNEQFF.

The chain links TRBV2 to TRBJ1-4, with TRBD1 matching over 8 bases. V dropped 6 bases and J dropped 2; count of bases not matched to a gene: 5. The CDR3 consists of 15 residues. Per germline, CDR1 SNHLY and CDR2 FYNNEI. The CDR3 loop reads CASRARGRTNEKLFF. Here the CDR3 DNA reads TGTGCCAGCAGGGCCAGGGGGCGGACTAATGAAAAACTGTTTTTT.

This sequence joins TRBV19 and TRBJ1-5; D remains unclear. Germline V gene sequence: CDR1 LNHDA, CDR2 SQIVND (reference sequence). The V and J ends lost 2 bases and 0 bases respectively, with 5 bases between them. The CDR3 has 14 residues. CDR3 nucleotide sequence: TGTGCCAGTAGTATAAGTACTAGCAATCAGCCCCAGCATTTT. Its protein product is CASSISTSNQPQHF. Based on the CDR3 plus reference TRBV19 and TRBJ1-5, the full variable domain is DGGITQSPKYLFRKEGQNVTLSCEQNLNHDAMYWYRQDPGQGLRLIYYSQIVNDFQKGDIAEGYSVSREKKESFPLTVTSAQKNPTAFYLCASSISTSNQPQHFGDGTRLSIL.

This chain joins TRBV2 and TRBJ1-6; D uncertain. This CDR3 has 14 amino acids. Trimming left V 2 bases short and J 5 bases short, with 7 bases between. Germline V gene sequence: CDR1 SNHLY, CDR2 FYNNEI. CDR3 sequence: CASSELGHNSPLHF. The CDR3 DNA is TGTGCCAGCAGTGAACTAGGGCATAATTCACCCCTCCACTTT.

This clone appeared once. This chain joins TRBV7-3 and TRBJ2-2; 12 bases are a match to TRBD2. CDR1 and CDR2 from the germline V gene are SGHTA and FQGTGA. This CDR3 is built from 19 residues. J lost 4 bases, V lost 2 bases, and 11 bases had no gene match. CDR3 region: CASSLQNRPGLAGTGELFF. The CDR3 DNA is TGTGCCAGCAGCTTACAAAATCGCCCGGGACTAGCGGGCACCGGGGAGCTGTTTTTT.

CDR3 in amino acids: CASSRTSYSNQPQHF. In DNA, the CDR3 is TGTGCCAGCAGCCGAACAAGTTATAGCAATCAGCCCCAGCATTTT. V usage is TRBV5-6 and J usage is TRBJ1-5; D remains unclear. This CDR3 contains 15 residues. The V gene lost 4 bases and the J gene lost 0 bases, with 11 bases spanning the gap. Germline CDR1 and CDR2: SGHDT and YYEEEE.

As regards this clone: One junction end does not reproduce the germline sequence, and a read error may be involved. The rearrangement uses TRBV7-2 and TRBJ1-1; possibly TRBD1 for D (5 bases). Germline CDR1 reads SGHTA; CDR2 reads FQGNSA. The CDR3 is 14 amino acids. CDR3 in amino acids: CASRLALTQGEAFF. In nucleotides, the CDR3 is TGTGCCAGCAGATTAGCCTTGACGCAGGGCGAAGCTTTCTTT.

The chain carries TRBV14 and TRBJ2-3; D possibly corresponds to TRBD1 (6 bases). Deletions cut 0 bases from V and 1 base from J, with 17 bases between. CDR3 length: 18 amino acids. Per germline, CDR1 SGHDN and CDR2 FVKESK. The CDR3 loop is CASSQEGQTQRGTDTQYF. CDR3 sequence (DNA): TGTGCCAGCAGCCAAGAAGGACAGACGCAAAGAGGCACAGATACGCAGTATTTT. The variable domain in full, completed from reference TRBV14 and TRBJ2-3, reads EAGVTQFPSHSVIEKGQTVTLRCDPISGHDNLYWYRRVMGKEIKFLLHFVKESKQDESGMPNNRFLAERTGGTYSTLKVQPAELEDSGVYFCASSQEGQTQRGTDTQYFGPGTRLTVL.

Worth noting for this clone: Other DNA sequences within the sample encode an identical CDR3. The chain joins TRBV29-1 to TRBJ1-1; D unresolved. The CDR3 contains 13 residues. The V end was cut by 4 bases, the J end by 0 bases, with 9 bases between. CDR1 and CDR2 (germline): SQVTM, ANQGSEA. The CDR3 DNA sequence: TGCAGCGTTGGGCGGGGTTTGAACACTGAAGCTTTCTTT. It yields the protein CSVGRGLNTEAFF.

V and J are TRBV7-3 and TRBJ2-3, with D tentatively TRBD2 (6 bases). Per the germline V gene, CDR1 is SGHTA and CDR2 is FQGTGA. V lost 0 bases and J lost 2, with 15 bases in between. The CDR3 is 17 amino acids. The CDR3 DNA sequence: TGTGCCAGCAGCTTAACGCCCCTAGCGCACGCCACAGATACGCAGTATTTT. This encodes CASSLTPLAHATDTQYF.

Points on this clone: One end of the junction is discordant with germline, which a read error may explain. The rearrangement links TRBV7-3 to TRBJ2-7; perhaps TRBD2 as D (5 bases). CDR3 size: 14 residues. The germline CDR1 and CDR2 sequences are SGHTA and FQGTGA. CDR3 sequence reads: CASSKLGSSSEQYF. The CDR3 nucleotides read TGTGCCAGCTCAAAACTAGGATCCTCCTCCGAGCAGTACTTC.

To note about this clone: The sample has other DNA sequences that encode this CDR3 too. This chain connects TRBV27 to TRBJ2-7, with no clear D. The V end lost 3 bases, the J end lost 2 bases, and 11 bases lay between the germline ends. CDR1 is MNHEY, CDR2 SMNVEV, per germline (reference sequence). The CDR3 loop spans 14 amino acids. CDR3 sequence (DNA): TGTGCCAGCAGTTTCTCCCGCGGACCCTACGAGCAGTACTTC. The encoded protein is CASSFSRGPYEQYF.

This clone showed up just once. The J gene is TRBJ2-7, the V gene TRBV19, with TRBD1 as a possible D gene (6 bases). The CDR3 is made up of 14 amino acids. Between the trimmed V and J ends, which lost 4 bases and 7 bases, there was a span of 17 bases. Germline V gene lookup returns CDR1 LNHDA and CDR2 SQIVND (reference sequence). This CDR3 is CASSSRGLPWEQYF. The CDR3 DNA sequence: TGTGCCAGTAGTAGCAGGGGCCTACCTTGGGAGCAGTACTTC.

The rearrangement uses TRBV5-1 and TRBJ2-7; D is possibly TRBD2 (7 bases). This CDR3 contains 15 residues. From germline, CDR1 is SGHRS and CDR2 YFSETQ. The germline V and J ends were trimmed by 3 bases and 3 bases, with 16 bases remaining between them. The CDR3 loop is CASSWEGVSVYEQYF. The CDR3 DNA reads as TGCGCCAGCAGCTGGGAGGGGGTGAGCGTCTACGAGCAGTACTTC.

V gene TRBV2 combines with J gene TRBJ1-2, with D perhaps TRBD1 (5 bases). This CDR3 region has 15 residues. CDR1 is SNHLY and CDR2 is FYNNEI in the germline V gene. V shed 1 base and J shed 2 bases, with 11 bases lying between them. DNA of the CDR3: TGTGCCAGCAGTGAAGGGGGAGGGACCAACTATGGCTACACCTTC. Residues: CASSEGGGTNYGYTF.

This clone was detected once. This chain connects TRBV30 to TRBJ1-2; D is ambiguous. The ends were cut back, 1 base at V and 2 bases at J, with 8 bases in the middle. The CDR3 has 13 amino acids. Germline V gene lookup returns CDR1 GTSNPN and CDR2 SVGIG (reference sequence). CDR3 residues: CAWSDGGNYGYTF. The CDR3 region has the DNA TGTGCCTGGAGTGATGGCGGCAACTATGGCTACACCTTC.

J is TRBJ1-2 and V is TRBV27; no reliable D call. The germline CDR1 and CDR2 sequences are MNHEY and SMNVEV (reference sequence). V lost 0 bases and J 8 bases, leaving 25 bases between the germline ends. The CDR3 spans 18 residues. The CDR3 DNA reads as TGTGCCAGCAGTTTATCGGTTGGGAAGGGATACATCATGAGAGGCTACACCTTC. It specifies CASSLSVGKGYIMRGYTF.

This chain joins TRBV7-8 and TRBJ2-3; TRBD2 aligns across 8 bases. This CDR3 has 16 amino acids. Germline-derived CDR1 and CDR2 are SGHVS and FQNEAQ. The ends lost 3 bases at V and 0 bases at J; junction bases unmatched: 5. This CDR3 reads CASSLRLAPSTDTQYF. CDR3 nucleotides: TGTGCCAGCAGCTTGAGACTAGCGCCTAGCACAGATACGCAGTATTTT.

This chain joins TRBV5-1 and TRBJ1-4; 9 bases map to TRBD1. V trimming: 5 bases; J trimming: 6 bases; junction bases outside the gene matches: 2. The CDR3 contains 13 residues. Germline V gives CDR1 SGHRS, CDR2 YFSETQ. DNA for the CDR3: TGCGCCAGCAGAAGGGACAGGGATGAAAAACTGTTTTTT. This translates into CASRRDRDEKLFF. Drawing the rest from reference TRBV5-1 and TRBJ1-4, the complete variable domain is KAGVTQTPRYLIKTRGQQVTLSCSPISGHRSVSWYQQTPGQGLQFLFEYFSETQRNKGNFPGRFSGRQFSNSRSEMNVSTLELGDSALYLCASRRDRDEKLFFGSGTQLSVL.

The chain has TRBV7-8 and TRBJ2-7; 7 nucleotides match TRBD1. CDR1 is SGHVS and CDR2 is FQNEAQ in the germline V gene. V was clipped by 3 bases and J by 1 base; unmatched bases: 3. The CDR3 is made up of 14 amino acids. CDR3 sequence reads: CASSFGTESYEQYF. CDR3 DNA sequence: TGTGCCAGCAGCTTTGGGACAGAATCCTACGAGCAGTACTTC.

The genes are TRBV28 and TRBJ1-1; D ambiguous. Germline V gene data show CDR1 as MDHEN and CDR2 as SYDVKM. Between the trimmed V and J ends, which lost 5 bases and 7 bases, there was a span of 14 bases. The CDR3 spans 13 residues. The CDR3 DNA reads as TGTGCCAGCAGTCCCGGACGGACTCTTGAAGCTTTCTTT. Translating gives CASSPGRTLEAFF.

The V gene is TRBV27, the J gene TRBJ2-5; D is unresolved. The V end was cut by 7 bases, the J end by 5 bases, with 8 bases between. Germline V lookup: CDR1 MNHEY, CDR2 SMNVEV (reference sequence). The CDR3 runs 11 residues. CDR3 nucleotides: TGTGCCAGCAAATGGCGGGAGACCCAGTACTTC. Its translation: CASKWRETQYF.

V and J are TRBV19 and TRBJ2-5, with D possibly matching TRBD1 (6 bases). Germline-derived CDR1 and CDR2 are LNHDA and SQIVND (reference sequence). V shed 5 bases and J shed 5 bases, with 27 bases lying between them. CDR3 length equals 18 residues. CDR3 sequence: CASSSEHGQFTTQETQYF. CDR3 bases: TGTGCCAGTAGTTCGGAACACGGACAGTTCACTACCCAGGAGACCCAGTACTTC.

As for this clone: Within the sample, other DNA sequences also encode this same CDR3. The rearrangement links TRBV5-1 to TRBJ2-3; 10 bases fit TRBD1. The CDR3 contains 14 residues. CDR1 and CDR2 (germline): SGHRS, YFSETQ. J was trimmed by 5 bases and V by 4 bases; bases with no gene match: 4. CDR3 DNA: TGCGCCAGCAGCCCCGGACAGGGGGGAGATACGCAGTATTTT. Translation gives CASSPGQGGDTQYF.

J is TRBJ2-7 and V is TRBV15; D may be TRBD1 (6 bases). Germline CDR1 and CDR2: LNHNV and YYDKDF (reference sequence). CDR3 size: 15 residues. Trimming left V 2 bases short and J 3 bases short, with 14 bases between. CDR3 in DNA: TGTGCCACCAGCAGATGGCCAGGACAGATCTACGAGCAGTACTTC. This codes for CATSRWPGQIYEQYF. Drawing the rest from reference TRBV15 and TRBJ2-7, the complete variable domain is DAMVIQNPRYQVTQFGKPVTLSCSQTLNHNVMYWYQQKSSQAPKLLFHYYDKDFNNEADTPDNFQSRRPNTSFCFLDIRSPGLGDTAMYLCATSRWPGQIYEQYFGPGTRLTVT.

The chain carries TRBV18 and TRBJ2-5; D possibly matches TRBD1 or TRBD2 (7 bases each). Germline-derived CDR1 and CDR2 are KGHSH and LQKENI. This CDR3 has 21 residues. The V and J ends lost 2 bases and 5 bases respectively, with 33 bases between them. CDR3 bases: TGTGCCAGCTCACCAACCACAGGGGAGTTGGCTAGCGGAGAGGAAGGGGAGACCCAGTACTTC. Residues: CASSPTTGELASGEEGETQYF. The whole variable domain, filled in from reference TRBV18 and TRBJ2-5, reads NAGVMQNPRHLVRRRGQEARLRCSPMKGHSHVYWYRQLPEEGLKFMVYLQKENIIDESGMPKERFSAEFPKEGPSILRIQQVVRGDSAAYFCASSPTTGELASGEEGETQYFGPGTRLLVL.

The sample holds a few counts of this clone. The chain couples TRBV5-1 to TRBJ2-1, with D possibly being TRBD2 (5 bases). The CDR3 runs to 15 residues. Germline CDR1 SGHRS, CDR2 YFSETQ. Trimming removed 0 bases at V and 1 base at J, with 8 bases between. The CDR3 bases are TGCGCCAGCAGCTTGGACGGGAATTCCTACAATGAGCAGTTCTTC. Its translation is CASSLDGNSYNEQFF.

The chain carries TRBV28 and TRBJ1-1, with a weak D call TRBD1 (5 bases). CDR3 length: 17 amino acids. Germline CDR1 is MDHEN and CDR2 is SYDVKM. V was trimmed by 6 bases and J by 1 base, leaving 21 bases between them. Here the CDR3 DNA reads TGTGCCAGCAGCTTTAAGAGATTTGGGGCTTCGAACACTGAAGCTTTCTTT. Residues: CASSFKRFGASNTEAFF.

The gene calls are TRBV7-2 and TRBJ1-1; D uncertain. The CDR3 runs to 14 residues. Deletions cut 6 bases from V and 0 bases from J, with 11 bases between. The germline V gene encodes CDR1 SGHTA and CDR2 FQGNSA. The CDR3 DNA reads as TGTGCCAGCAGACGGGCCCGCATGAACACTGAAGCTTTCTTT. Its translation is CASRRARMNTEAFF.